This T cell receptor beta chain was found in a study of graft-versus-host responses after intestinal transplantation. Study summary: Grafts were multivisceral, liver-intestinal, or isolated intestinal.

Using immunoSEQ multiplex PCR, the repertoire was profiled, and TCRdb retains in-frame clones only, with some absent. The sample lists under 150,000 clones; just over 90% were seen once. In regard to this clone: Its antigen remains unidentified.

There are 16 residues in the CDR3. Germline assignment: CDR1 LNHDA and CDR2 SQIVND (reference sequence). V shed 2 bases and J 0 bases; nucleotides not matched to a gene: 6. The receptor comes from a human donor who received an intestinal transplant. Sample: unstimulated CD4+ T cells sorted from spleen or lymph node cells, taken before intestinal transplant. The rearrangement links TRBV19 to TRBJ1-1; 7 nucleotides match TRBD1. The CDR3 protein is CASSISGQALNTEAFF. The CDR3 bases are TGTGCCAGTAGTATAAGCGGACAGGCGTTGAACACTGAAGCTTTCTTT.